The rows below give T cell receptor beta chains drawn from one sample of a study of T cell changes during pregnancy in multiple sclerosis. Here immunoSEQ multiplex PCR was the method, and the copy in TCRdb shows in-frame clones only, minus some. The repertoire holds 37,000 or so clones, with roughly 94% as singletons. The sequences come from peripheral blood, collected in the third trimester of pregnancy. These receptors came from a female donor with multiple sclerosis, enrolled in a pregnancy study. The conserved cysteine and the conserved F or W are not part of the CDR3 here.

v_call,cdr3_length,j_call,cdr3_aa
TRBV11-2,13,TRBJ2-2,ASSWAGSLTGELF
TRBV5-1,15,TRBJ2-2,ASSLGQARVWTGELF
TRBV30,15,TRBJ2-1,AWKGLAGGKYMNEQF
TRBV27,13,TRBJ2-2,ASSNGQTNTGELF
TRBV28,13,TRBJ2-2,ASSLYTSGTGELF
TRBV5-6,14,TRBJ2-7,ASSLVGRDKVDEQY
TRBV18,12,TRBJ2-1,ASSFTGYYNEQF
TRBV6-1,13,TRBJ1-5,ASSVGAGLNQPQH
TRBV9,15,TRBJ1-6,ASSPDRTGDYNSPLH
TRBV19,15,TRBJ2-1,ASSTSKSSGSGGEQF
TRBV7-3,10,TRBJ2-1,ASSLQGHEQF
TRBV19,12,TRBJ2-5,ASTSPGVGETQY
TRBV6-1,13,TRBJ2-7,ASNPYKRGSYEQY
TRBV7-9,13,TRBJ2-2,ASSLLASNTGELF
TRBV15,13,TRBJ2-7,ATSRGGQGEHEQY
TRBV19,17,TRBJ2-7,ASSIDLSGLAGGPGEQY
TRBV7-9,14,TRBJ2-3,ASSLGTGSGTDTQY